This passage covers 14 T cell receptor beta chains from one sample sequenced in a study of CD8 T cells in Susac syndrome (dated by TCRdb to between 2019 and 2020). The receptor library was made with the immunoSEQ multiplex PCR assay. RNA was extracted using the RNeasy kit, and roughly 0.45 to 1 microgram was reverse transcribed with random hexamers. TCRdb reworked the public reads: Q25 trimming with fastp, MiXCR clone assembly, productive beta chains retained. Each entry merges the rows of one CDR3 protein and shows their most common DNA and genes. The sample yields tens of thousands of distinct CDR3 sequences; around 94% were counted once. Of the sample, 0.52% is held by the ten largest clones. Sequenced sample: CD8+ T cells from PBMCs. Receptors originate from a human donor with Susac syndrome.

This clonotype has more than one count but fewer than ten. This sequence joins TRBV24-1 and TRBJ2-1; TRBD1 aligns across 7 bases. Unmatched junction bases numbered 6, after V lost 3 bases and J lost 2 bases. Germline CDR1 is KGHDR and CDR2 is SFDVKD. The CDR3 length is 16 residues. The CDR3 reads CATSDRGTVTYNEQFF. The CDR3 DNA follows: TGTGCCACCAGTGATCGTGGGACAGTTACCTACAATGAGCAGTTCTTC.

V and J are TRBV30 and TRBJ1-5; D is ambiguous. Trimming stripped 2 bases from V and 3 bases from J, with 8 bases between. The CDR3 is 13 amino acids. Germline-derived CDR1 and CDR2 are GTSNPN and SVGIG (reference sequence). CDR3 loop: CAWSYGDNQPQHF. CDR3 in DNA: TGTGCCTGGAGTTACGGGGACAATCAGCCCCAGCATTTT. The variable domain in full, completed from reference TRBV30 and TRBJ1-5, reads SQTIHQWPATLVQPVGSPLSLECTVEGTSNPNLYWYRQAAGRGLQLLFYSVGIGQISSEVPQNLSASRPQDRQFILSSKKLLLSDSGFYLCAWSYGDNQPQHFGDGTRLSIL.

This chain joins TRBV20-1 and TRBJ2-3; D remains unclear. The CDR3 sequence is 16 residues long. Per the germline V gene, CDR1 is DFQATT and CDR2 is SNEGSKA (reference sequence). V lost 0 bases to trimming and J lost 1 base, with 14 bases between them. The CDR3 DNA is TGCAGTGCTAGAGATCGGGCCCAGCTACGCACAGATACGCAGTATTTT. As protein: CSARDRAQLRTDTQYF.

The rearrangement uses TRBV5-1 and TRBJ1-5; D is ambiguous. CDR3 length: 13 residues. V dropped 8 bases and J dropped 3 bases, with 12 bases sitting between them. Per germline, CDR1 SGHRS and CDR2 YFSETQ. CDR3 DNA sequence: TGCGCCAGAATCGGACGGAACAATCAGCCCCAGCATTTT. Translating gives CARIGRNNQPQHF.

The CDR3 sequence is CASSSGGEAFF. In DNA form, the CDR3 reads TGCGCCAGCAGCTCAGGGGGGGAAGCTTTCTTT. The chain carries TRBV5-1 and TRBJ1-1; the match to TRBD1 covers 7 bases. V lost 3 bases to trimming and J lost 8 bases; unmatched junction nucleotides: 1. The germline CDR1 and CDR2 sequences are SGHRS and YFSETQ. The CDR3 runs 11 residues.

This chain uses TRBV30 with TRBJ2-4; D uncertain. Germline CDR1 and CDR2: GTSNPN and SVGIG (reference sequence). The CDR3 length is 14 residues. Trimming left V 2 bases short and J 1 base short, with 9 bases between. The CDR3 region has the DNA TGTGCCTGGAGTTCTGGAGCGGCCAAAAACATTCAGTACTTC. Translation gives CAWSSGAAKNIQYF.

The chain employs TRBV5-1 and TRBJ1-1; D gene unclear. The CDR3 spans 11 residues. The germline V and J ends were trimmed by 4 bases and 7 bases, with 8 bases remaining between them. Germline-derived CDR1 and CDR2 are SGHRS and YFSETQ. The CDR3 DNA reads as TGCGCCAGCAGCGATAGATTTGAAGCTTTCTTT. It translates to CASSDRFEAFF.

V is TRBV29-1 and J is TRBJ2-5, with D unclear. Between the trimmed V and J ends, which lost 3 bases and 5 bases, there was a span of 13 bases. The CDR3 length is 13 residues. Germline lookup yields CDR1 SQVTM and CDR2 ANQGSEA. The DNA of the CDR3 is TGCAGCGTTGATAGTTCGTTCTGGGAGACCCAGTACTTC. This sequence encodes CSVDSSFWETQYF. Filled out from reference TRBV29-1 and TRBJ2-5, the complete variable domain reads SAVISQKPSRDICQRGTSLTIQCQVDSQVTMMFWYRQQPGQSLTLIATANQGSEATYESGFVIDKFPISRPNLTFSTLTVSNMSPEDSSIYLCSVDSSFWETQYFGPGTRLLVL.

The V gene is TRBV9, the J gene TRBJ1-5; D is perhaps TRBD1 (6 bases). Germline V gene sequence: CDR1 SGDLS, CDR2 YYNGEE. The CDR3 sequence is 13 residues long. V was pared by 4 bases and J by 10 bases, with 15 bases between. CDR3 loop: CASSPGGAAPQHF. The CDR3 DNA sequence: TGTGCCAGCAGCCCTGGGGGGGCAGCCCCCCAGCATTTT.

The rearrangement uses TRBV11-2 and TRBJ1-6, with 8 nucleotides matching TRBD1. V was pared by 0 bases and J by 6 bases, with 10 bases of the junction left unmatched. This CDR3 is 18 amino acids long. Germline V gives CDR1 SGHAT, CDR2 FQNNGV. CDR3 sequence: CASSLDQGRTGFNSPLHF. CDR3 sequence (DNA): TGTGCCAGCAGCTTAGATCAAGGTCGGACAGGGTTTAATTCACCCCTCCACTTT.

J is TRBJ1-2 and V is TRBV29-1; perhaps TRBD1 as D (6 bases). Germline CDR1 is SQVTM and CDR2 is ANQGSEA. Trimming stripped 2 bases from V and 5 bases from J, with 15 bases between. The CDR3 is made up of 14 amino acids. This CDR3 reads CSVEYDRLIYGYTF. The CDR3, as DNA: TGCAGCGTTGAATACGACAGGCTAATATATGGCTACACCTTC.

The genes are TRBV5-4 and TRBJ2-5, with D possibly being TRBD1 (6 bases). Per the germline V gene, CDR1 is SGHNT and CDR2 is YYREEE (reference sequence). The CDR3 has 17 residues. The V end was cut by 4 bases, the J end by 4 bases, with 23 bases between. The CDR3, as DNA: TGTGCCAGCAGCCCGGATGGTGTCGTACGAGGGGGAGAGACCCAGTACTTC. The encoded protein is CASSPDGVVRGGETQYF. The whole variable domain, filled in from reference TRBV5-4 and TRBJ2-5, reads ETGVTQSPTHLIKTRGQQVTLRCSSQSGHNTVSWYQQALGQGPQFIFQYYREEENGRGNFPPRFSGLQFPNYSSELNVNALELDDSALYLCASSPDGVVRGGETQYFGPGTRLLVL.

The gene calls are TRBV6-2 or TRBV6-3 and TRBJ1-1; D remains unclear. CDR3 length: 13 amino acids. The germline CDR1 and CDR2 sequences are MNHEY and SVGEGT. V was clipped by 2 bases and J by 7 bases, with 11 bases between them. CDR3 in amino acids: CASSYLGLVEAFF. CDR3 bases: TGTGCCAGCAGTTACCTCGGACTTGTTGAAGCTTTCTTT.

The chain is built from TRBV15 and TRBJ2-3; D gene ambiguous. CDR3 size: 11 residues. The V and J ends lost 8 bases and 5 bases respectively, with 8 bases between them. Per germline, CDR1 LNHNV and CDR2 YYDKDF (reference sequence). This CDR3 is CATGPVDTQYF. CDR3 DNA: TGTGCCACCGGCCCGGTAGATACGCAGTATTTT.